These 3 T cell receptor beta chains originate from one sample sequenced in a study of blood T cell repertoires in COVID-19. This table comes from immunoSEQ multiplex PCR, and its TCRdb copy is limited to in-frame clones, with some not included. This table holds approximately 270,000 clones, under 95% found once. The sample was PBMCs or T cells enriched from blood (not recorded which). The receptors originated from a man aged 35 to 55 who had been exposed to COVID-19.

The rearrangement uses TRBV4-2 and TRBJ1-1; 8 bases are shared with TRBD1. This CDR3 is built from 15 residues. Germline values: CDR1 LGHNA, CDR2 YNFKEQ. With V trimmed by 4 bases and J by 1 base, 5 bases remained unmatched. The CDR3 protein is CASSRSDRENTEAFF. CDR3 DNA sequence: TGTGCCAGCAGCCGATCGGACAGGGAGAACACTGAAGCTTTCTTT.

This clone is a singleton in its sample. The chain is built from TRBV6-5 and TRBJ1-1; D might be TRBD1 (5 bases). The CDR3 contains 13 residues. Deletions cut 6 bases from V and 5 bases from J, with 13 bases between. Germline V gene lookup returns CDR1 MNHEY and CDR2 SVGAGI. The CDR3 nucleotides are TGTGCCAGCAGGGGGGGTAGGGCGACTGAAGCTTTCTTT. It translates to CASRGGRATEAFF.

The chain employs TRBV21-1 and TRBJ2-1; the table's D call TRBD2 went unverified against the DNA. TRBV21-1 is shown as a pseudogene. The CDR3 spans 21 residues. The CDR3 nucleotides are TGTGCCAGCAGCACGACTCCGGGACTAGCGGGAGGGTTGCCTCACTTTACTGAGCAGTTCTTC. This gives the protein CASSTTPGLAGGLPHFTEQFF.